Listed here is a single TCR beta chain. The same CDR3 arises from other DNA sequences in this sample as well. Germline CDR1 is SSHAT and CDR2 is FNYEAQ (reference sequence). The CDR3 totals 21 residues. J gave up 0 bases and V 1 base, and 16 bases lay outside the gene matches. The data were obtained in a study of lymphopenia after photon versus proton radiotherapy. Measured with immunoSEQ multiplex PCR; TCRdb has only the in-frame clones, and not every one. Of more than 70,000 clones listed, around 83% are singletons. This clonotype originated in a man aged 60 to 69 with pancreatic cancer. The rearrangement links TRBV7-7 to TRBJ1-3, with 9 bases identical to TRBD1. The starting material was peripheral blood, obtained from a patient treated with proton-based radiotherapy. The CDR3 region is CASSLGKPGQGALLSGNTIYF. DNA for the CDR3: TGTGCCAGCAGCTTAGGGAAACCGGGACAGGGAGCTCTCCTCTCTGGAAACACCATATATTTT.